A selection of T cell receptor beta chains follows, all from one sample in a study of cytomegalovirus exposure and HLA in healthy donors. Method: immunoSEQ multiplex PCR; TCRdb's copy keeps in-frame clones and lacks some. The data hold about 170,000 clones, with 80% to 90% observed a single time. Sequencing was performed on PBMCs. All receptors derive from a woman aged 25-40 years in good health and CMV-seronegative. Each CDR3 is given without its conserved first and last residue. The D gene is left open where the match is weak.

d_call v_call cdr3_aa
NA TRBV27 ASSLVDSNEQF
NA TRBV18 ASSPEQGDVLEQY
NA TRBV28 ASSDIGTSPDEQY
TRBD2 TRBV27 ASSDLAGVHEQY
TRBD2 TRBV9 ASSPIAGTEYNEQF
NA TRBV6-5 ASSYSGGRAEAF
TRBD2 TRBV9 ASRVGLADNEQF
NA TRBV6-1 ASSDQGRGTEAF
NA TRBV5-1 ASSLDSSGNTIY
NA TRBV19 AWGVFTGELF
NA TRBV7-9 ASSFSGRGAGELF
NA TRBV5-6 ASSPAHYRTEAF
TRBD1 TRBV19 ASMKTGVEPETQY
TRBD1 TRBV5-1 ASSLTSTGANTEAF
NA TRBV20-1 SARDGIEAF
NA TRBV5-6 ASSLSDYEQY
NA TRBV7-9 ASSFLSGPNLLDTQY
TRBD2 TRBV29-1 SVEVSGRYEQY
NA TRBV5-1 ASSRALLGNEKLF
TRBD1 TRBV7-8 ASSDRDRDTGELF
TRBD1 TRBV29-1 SGGDRGAEAF
TRBD2 TRBV25-1 ASSFGLAGGWNEQF
TRBD1 TRBV5-1 ASSSGTVEAF
NA TRBV5-1 ASSRYRSGQETQY
NA TRBV4-2 ASSQDLGLYTGELF
NA TRBV19 ASSNPWLANTGELF
NA TRBV27 ASSYGGPAYEQY
NA TRBV7-2 ASSLDNTIGSVF
TRBD2 TRBV11-1 ASSVLAGGGDYNEQF
TRBD2 TRBV5-4 ASSLGGRGGAVDTQY
NA TRBV27 ASSWTVGEQF
NA TRBV27 ASSGRSGTYEQY
TRBD1 TRBV7-9 ASSARDRGPEQY
TRBD1 TRBV19 ASSPIDRGAYNEQF
NA TRBV6-1 ASSEMNTGELF
NA TRBV2 ASSVVGGELF
NA TRBV6-5 ASSNQGYGYT
NA TRBV9 ASSVDLNSYEQY
NA TRBV5-1 ASREEAFNQPQH
NA TRBV7-6 ASSLAGRGNQPQH
TRBD1 TRBV4-2 ASSQDRGLGEQY
NA TRBV6-5 ASRRSSYNSPLH
NA TRBV25-1 ASSEGTGELF
NA TRBV6-1 ASSELTGGQY
NA TRBV27 ASSQSENYEQF
NA TRBV7-8 ASSLKKGTINTEAF
NA TRBV5-1 ASSPVISSAGNEQF
NA TRBV27 ASSLRTGGPEAF
TRBD1 TRBV19 ASSSDRERTDTQY
TRBD1 TRBV4-2 ASSPHGQGADADTQY
NA TRBV7-9 ASSLLDQPQH
NA TRBV7-2 ASSFFRTEGEQY
NA TRBV25-1 ASSGPGRSTDTQY
TRBD2 TRBV11-2 ASEVSSGGFSYEQY
NA TRBV5-1 ASSASGTPGKETQY
NA TRBV5-6 ASSLVPGRETQY
NA TRBV18 ASSPKRAEGYT
NA TRBV6-5 ASSAAEYNEQF
NA TRBV27 ASSEITAMNTEAF